This entry lists 26 T cell receptor beta chains sequenced from one sample in a study of blood T cells in healthy people across ages. Using a J-beta primer mix together with a sample-barcoded 5' primer, a second PCR was run for roughly 6 to 12 cycles. MiXCR, run by TCRdb on the 5' RACE reads, gives a single entry per CDR3 protein. Here the sample spans 950,000 to 1,200,000 distinct CDR3 sequences, around two fifths being singletons. What was sequenced was blood. The receptors originated from a man in his late teens or twenties in good health.

V usage is TRBV12-3 or TRBV12-4 and J usage is TRBJ1-1, with D possibly matching TRBD1 (5 bases). The V and J ends lost 6 bases and 2 bases respectively, with 13 bases between them. The CDR3 has 14 residues. CDR3 loop: CASRGTGYNTEAFF. As DNA, the CDR3 is TGTGCCAGCAGGGGTACAGGTTACAACACTGAAGCTTTCTTT.

There are a few counts of this clonotype. A much larger clone lies one base from this, so it may be a read error. The V gene is TRBV29-1, the J gene TRBJ1-2; D is uncertain. Trimming took off 6 bases at V and 4 bases at J, with 12 bases between the two ends. CDR1 and CDR2 (germline): SQVTM, ANQGSEA. There are 12 residues in the CDR3. This chain's CDR3 is CSVRTGPYGYTF. CDR3 coding DNA: TGCAGCGTGCGGACGGGTCCCTATGGCTACACCTTC.

The V gene is TRBV7-3, the J gene TRBJ2-1; TRBD1 is a possible D gene (6 bases). The CDR3 is made up of 15 amino acids. Germline CDR1 is SGHTA and CDR2 is FQGTGA. The V end was cut by 5 bases, the J end by 6 bases, with 17 bases between. The chain's CDR3 is CASSLGTPGPNEQFF. CDR3 nucleotides: TGTGCCAGCAGCCTCGGGACACCCGGGCCCAATGAGCAGTTCTTC.

This clonotype was detected a few times. The chain carries TRBV7-2 and TRBJ2-1; the D is unclear. Germline CDR1 SGHTA, CDR2 FQGNSA. V lost 5 bases, J lost 5 bases, and 10 bases lay in between. The CDR3 has 13 residues. This CDR3 is CASSPVVDNEQFF. In DNA, the CDR3 is TGTGCCAGCAGCCCAGTCGTTGACAATGAGCAGTTCTTC.

This rearrangement joins TRBV7-2 to TRBJ2-5; weak D call: TRBD2 (5 bases). V lost 0 bases and J 11 bases, leaving 10 bases between the germline ends. The CDR3 covers 12 residues. Germline V gene lookup returns CDR1 SGHTA and CDR2 FQGNSA. As DNA, the CDR3 is TGTGCCAGCAGCTTAGCAGATGGGGAGCAGTACTTC. This sequence encodes CASSLADGEQYF. The full variable domain, in which reference TRBV7-2 and TRBJ2-5 provide the parts outside the CDR3, is GAGVSQSPSNKVTEKGKDVELRCDPISGHTALYWYRQSLGQGLEFLIYFQGNSAPDKSGLPSDRFSAERTGGSVSTLTIQRTQQEDSAVYLCASSLADGEQYFGPGTRLLVL.

The genes are TRBV12-3 or TRBV12-4 and TRBJ1-4; D is undetermined. The CDR3 length is 14 residues. Trimming removed 6 bases at V and 12 bases at J, with 20 bases between. The CDR3 sequence is CASSPRDGKEELFF. In DNA form, the CDR3 reads TGTGCCAGCAGCCCACGGGATGGGAAGGAAGAACTGTTTTTT.

About this clonotype itself: A clone one base away is much larger, so this may be a read error. The gene calls are TRBV9 and TRBJ2-1; tentative D call: TRBD2 (6 bases). The germline V gene has CDR1 SGDLS and CDR2 YYNGEE. The CDR3 totals 15 residues. CDR3 sequence reads: CASNDQTRGYNKQFF. The CDR3 DNA reads TGTGCCAGCAACGACCAGACTAGGGGATACAATAAGCAGTTCTTC.

The V call is TRBV6-1, the J call TRBJ2-4; 7 nucleotides line up with TRBD1. The DNA end favors TRBJ2-7, so the J call may be wrong. CDR1 is MNHNS and CDR2 is SASEGT in the germline V gene. CDR3 length: 16 residues. CDR3 sequence (DNA): TGTGCCAGCAGCAACCCCGAAGAGGGGGCCTCCTACGAGCAGTACTTC. Translating gives CASSNPEEGASYEQYF.

This clonotype was counted between two and nine times. This sequence joins TRBV15 and TRBJ1-4; D is ambiguous. The V end was cut by 4 bases, the J end by 5 bases, with 14 bases between. CDR1 LNHNV and CDR2 YYDKDF come from the germline V gene (reference sequence). CDR3 length: 15 residues. CDR3 DNA: TGTGCCACCAGCACAACTCGATTGTTAAATGAAAAACTGTTTTTT. This sequence encodes CATSTTRLLNEKLFF.

The chain joins TRBV20-1 to TRBJ1-5; 7 nucleotides line up with TRBD1. V shed 0 bases, J shed 6 bases, and the junction held 5 bases outside the gene matches. In germline, CDR1 is DFQATT, CDR2 SNEGSKA (reference sequence). CDR3 length equals 14 residues. The CDR3 reads CSARDVQGLQPQHF. DNA of the CDR3: TGCAGTGCTAGAGACGTACAGGGGCTTCAGCCCCAGCATTTT.

This sequence joins TRBV20-1 and TRBJ1-6, with D unresolved. CDR3 size: 13 residues. Germline V gene lookup returns CDR1 DFQATT and CDR2 SNEGSKA (reference sequence). V was trimmed by 3 bases and J by 7 bases, leaving 10 bases between them. CDR3 DNA: TGCAGTGCTAGTCCCATTACGAATTCACCCCTCCACTTT. Translation: CSASPITNSPLHF.

The genes are TRBV6-6 and TRBJ1-2; 7 bases line up with TRBD1. CDR1 and CDR2 (germline): MNHNY, SVGAGI (reference sequence). V dropped 4 bases and J dropped 6; count of bases not matched to a gene: 8. The CDR3 loop spans 14 amino acids. CDR3 coding DNA: TGTGCCAGCAGTTTTGGACAGGAGTCGAATGGCTACACCTTC. Translation: CASSFGQESNGYTF.

The CDR3 DNA follows: TGCAGTGCTAGAGGCCAGCGTTACAATCAGCCCCAGCATTTT. As protein: CSARGQRYNQPQHF. This chain joins TRBV20-1 and TRBJ1-5; D call uncertain. Deletions cut 1 base from V and 3 bases from J, with 10 bases between. The germline V gene encodes CDR1 DFQATT and CDR2 SNEGSKA (reference sequence). The CDR3 runs 14 residues.

The CDR3 loop reads CASSSRPPGGYTEAFF. In nucleotides, the CDR3 is TGTGCCAGCAGCTCCCGTCCTCCAGGGGGCTACACTGAAGCTTTCTTT. The rearrangement uses TRBV7-8 and TRBJ1-1, with 8 bases matching TRBD1. J lost 3 bases, V lost 4 bases, and 10 bases had no gene match. CDR3 length: 16 residues. Germline V CDR1 and CDR2: SGHVS, FQNEAQ.

The rearrangement uses TRBV18 and TRBJ1-1; D possibly corresponds to TRBD1 (5 bases). Per the germline V gene, CDR1 is KGHSH and CDR2 is LQKENI. Trimming removed 0 bases at V and 5 bases at J, with 10 bases between. The CDR3 totals 14 residues. For the CDR3, the DNA is TGTGCCAGCTCACCACCTCATGCAGGGACTGAAGCTTTCTTT. As protein: CASSPPHAGTEAFF.

On this clonotype: A much larger clone sits a single nucleotide away, making a read error possible. The rearrangement links TRBV20-1 to TRBJ2-1, with D tentatively TRBD2 (6 bases). CDR3 length equals 13 residues. Trimming took off 6 bases at V and 13 bases at J, with 22 bases between the two ends. Looked up from germline, CDR1 is DFQATT and CDR2 is SNEGSKA (reference sequence). CDR3 nucleotide sequence: TGCAGTGCCAAACTAGGAGGGGAAGAGACCCAGTTCTTC. It yields the protein CSAKLGGEETQFF.

This clonotype was seen a few times. V gene TRBV2 combines with J gene TRBJ1-2, with 10 bases lining up with TRBD1. Germline V gene sequence: CDR1 SNHLY, CDR2 FYNNEI. The CDR3 is made up of 15 amino acids. J lost 5 bases, V lost 5 bases, and 8 bases had no gene match. CDR3 nucleotide sequence: TGTGCCAGCAGTCGCCAGACAGGGGGCAGTTATGGCTACACCTTC. Encoded protein: CASSRQTGGSYGYTF. Full variable domain (outside the CDR3, taken from reference TRBV2 and TRBJ1-2): EPEVTQTPSHQVTQMGQEVILRCVPISNHLYFYWYRQILGQKVEFLVSFYNNEISEKSEIFDDQFSVERPDGSNFTLKIRSTKLEDSAMYFCASSRQTGGSYGYTFGSGTRLTVV.

The gene calls are TRBV6-2 or TRBV6-3 and TRBJ2-1; 13 bases fit TRBD2. CDR3 size: 19 residues. CDR1 is MNHEY, CDR2 SVGEGT, per germline. V dropped 7 bases and J dropped 0; count of bases not matched to a gene: 12. The CDR3 region is CASTHPGLAGRYSYNEQFF. The CDR3 DNA is TGTGCCAGCACACATCCGGGACTAGCGGGGCGATACTCCTACAATGAGCAGTTCTTC.

The table lists this clonotype with a count of one. CDR3 DNA: TGTGCCAGTAGTATGGAGGGGGGGTCAGATACGCAGTATTTT. This encodes CASSMEGGSDTQYF. The genes are TRBV19 and TRBJ2-3, with a weak D call TRBD2 (7 bases). The germline V and J ends were trimmed by 3 bases and 4 bases, with 11 bases remaining between them. Germline CDR1 is LNHDA and CDR2 is SQIVND (reference sequence). The CDR3 consists of 14 residues.

The chain couples TRBV9 to TRBJ1-1; the D is unclear. V lost 0 bases, J lost 0 bases, and 9 bases lay in between. Germline-derived CDR1 and CDR2 are SGDLS and YYNGEE. The CDR3 is made up of 15 amino acids. DNA for the CDR3: TGTGCCAGCAGCGTAGCAGGCGGTATGAACACTGAAGCTTTCTTT. It is translated as CASSVAGGMNTEAFF. The full variable domain, in which reference TRBV9 and TRBJ1-1 provide the parts outside the CDR3, is DSGVTQTPKHLITATGQRVTLRCSPRSGDLSVYWYQQSLDQGLQFLIQYYNGEERAKGNILERFSAQQFPDLHSELNLSSLELGDSALYFCASSVAGGMNTEAFFGQGTRLTVV.

The chain links TRBV7-6 to TRBJ2-1; D uncertain. The CDR3 is made up of 12 amino acids. CDR1 and CDR2 (germline): SGHVS, FNYEAQ. Trimming cost V 2 bases and J 12 bases, with 11 bases left between them. DNA of the CDR3: TGTGCCAGCAGCTTAAGTGGGCATGTGCAGTTCTTC. This codes for CASSLSGHVQFF.

The chain has TRBV9 and TRBJ2-1; D remains ambiguous. CDR1 and CDR2 (germline): SGDLS, YYNGEE. V lost 4 bases, J lost 8 bases, and 25 bases lay in between. The CDR3 extends over 17 amino acids. The CDR3 DNA sequence: TGTGCCAGCAGCCGACTGCCCACCTATTCAATACATGATGAGCAGTTCTTC. Translation gives CASSRLPTYSIHDEQFF.

CDR3 coding DNA: TGTGCCAGCAGTGTCGTCCGGGGGGATACGCAGTATTTT. Amino acids: CASSVVRGDTQYF. The chain recombines TRBV27 with TRBJ2-3, with TRBD2 as a possible D gene (6 bases). The CDR3 spans 13 residues. CDR1 and CDR2 from the germline V gene are MNHEY and SMNVEV (reference sequence). The V gene lost 5 bases and the J gene lost 6 bases, with 12 bases spanning the gap.

The chain employs TRBV5-1 and TRBJ2-1, with 15 nucleotides matching TRBD2. J lost 8 bases, V lost 4 bases, and 10 bases had no gene match. The CDR3 length is 17 residues. Germline CDR1 reads SGHRS; CDR2 reads YFSETQ. CDR3 in DNA: TGCGCCAGCAGCAGAACGGGACTAGCGGGGGGTTTGGATGAGCAGTTCTTC. This gives the protein CASSRTGLAGGLDEQFF.

The chain has TRBV4-1 and TRBJ2-5, with D hard to call. The ends were cut back, 0 bases at V and 5 bases at J, with 7 bases in the middle. CDR3 length: 13 amino acids. CDR1 and CDR2 from the germline V gene are MGHRA and YSYEKL. CDR3 DNA sequence: TGCGCCAGCAGCCAAGATCGGTGGGAGACCCAGTACTTC. It yields the protein CASSQDRWETQYF.

The rearrangement joins TRBV20-1 to TRBJ1-4; weak D call: TRBD1 (5 bases). V was cut by 0 bases and J by 6 bases, with 14 bases left in between. The CDR3 contains 15 residues. The V gene's germline CDR1 is DFQATT and CDR2 SNEGSKA (reference sequence). The CDR3 loop is CSAREGRKRDEKLFF. The DNA of the CDR3 is TGCAGTGCTAGAGAGGGACGGAAGCGGGATGAAAAACTGTTTTTT.